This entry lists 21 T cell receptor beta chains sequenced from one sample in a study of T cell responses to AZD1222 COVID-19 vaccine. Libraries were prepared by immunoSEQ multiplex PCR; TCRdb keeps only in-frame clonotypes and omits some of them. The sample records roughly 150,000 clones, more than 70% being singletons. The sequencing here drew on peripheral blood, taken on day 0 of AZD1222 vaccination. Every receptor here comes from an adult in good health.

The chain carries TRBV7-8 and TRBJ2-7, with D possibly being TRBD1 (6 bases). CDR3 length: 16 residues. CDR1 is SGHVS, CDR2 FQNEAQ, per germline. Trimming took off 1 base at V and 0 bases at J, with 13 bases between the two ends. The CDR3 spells CASSLGYGDISYEQYF. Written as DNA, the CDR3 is TGTGCCAGCAGCTTAGGGTATGGGGACATCTCCTACGAGCAGTACTTC.

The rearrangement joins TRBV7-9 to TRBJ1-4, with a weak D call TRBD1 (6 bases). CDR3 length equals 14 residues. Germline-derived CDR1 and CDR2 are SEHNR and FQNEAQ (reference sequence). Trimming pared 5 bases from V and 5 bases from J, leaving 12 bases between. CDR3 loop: CASSPGTRNEKLFF. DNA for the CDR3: TGTGCCAGCAGCCCCGGGACAAGAAATGAAAAACTGTTTTTT.

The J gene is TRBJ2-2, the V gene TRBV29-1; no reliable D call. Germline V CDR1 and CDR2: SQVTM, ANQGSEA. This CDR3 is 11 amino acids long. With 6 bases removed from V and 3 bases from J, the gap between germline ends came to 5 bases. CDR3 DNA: TGCAGCGTACGATACACCGGGGAGCTGTTTTTT. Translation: CSVRYTGELFF.

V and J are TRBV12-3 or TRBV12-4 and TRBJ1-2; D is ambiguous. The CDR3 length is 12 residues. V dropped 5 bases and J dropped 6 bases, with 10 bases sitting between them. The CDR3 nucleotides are TGTGCCAGCAGTCTGGCGGAGAATGGCTACACCTTC. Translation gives CASSLAENGYTF.

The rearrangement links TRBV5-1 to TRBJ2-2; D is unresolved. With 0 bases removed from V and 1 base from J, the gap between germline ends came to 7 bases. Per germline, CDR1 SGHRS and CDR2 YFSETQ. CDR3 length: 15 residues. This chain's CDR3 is CASSLVMGNTGELFF. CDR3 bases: TGCGCCAGCAGCTTGGTAATGGGGAACACCGGGGAGCTGTTTTTT.

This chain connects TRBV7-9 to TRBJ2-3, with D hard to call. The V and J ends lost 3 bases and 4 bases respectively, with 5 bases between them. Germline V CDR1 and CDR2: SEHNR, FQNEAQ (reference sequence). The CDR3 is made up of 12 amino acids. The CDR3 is CASSFTADTQYF. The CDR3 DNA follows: TGTGCCAGCAGCTTCACGGCAGATACGCAGTATTTT. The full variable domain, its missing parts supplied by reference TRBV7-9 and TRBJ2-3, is DTGVSQNPRHKITKRGQNVTFRCDPISEHNRLYWYRQTLGQGPEFLTYFQNEAQLEKSRLLSDRFSAERPKGSFSTLEIQRTEQGDSAMYLCASSFTADTQYFGPGTRLTVL.

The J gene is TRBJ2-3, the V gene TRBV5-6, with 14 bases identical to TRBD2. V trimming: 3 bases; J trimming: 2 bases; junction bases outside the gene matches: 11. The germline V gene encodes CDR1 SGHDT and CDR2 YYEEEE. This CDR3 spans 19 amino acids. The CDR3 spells CASSSLTSGRATLTDTQYF. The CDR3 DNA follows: TGTGCCAGCAGCTCCTTGACTAGCGGGAGGGCGACTCTCACAGATACGCAGTATTTT.

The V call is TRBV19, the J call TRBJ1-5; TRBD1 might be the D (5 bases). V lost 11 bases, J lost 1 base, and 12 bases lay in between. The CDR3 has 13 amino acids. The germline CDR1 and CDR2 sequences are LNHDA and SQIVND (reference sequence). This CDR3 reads CAGARGSNQPQHF. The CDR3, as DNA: TGTGCCGGGGCCCGGGGGAGCAATCAGCCCCAGCATTTT. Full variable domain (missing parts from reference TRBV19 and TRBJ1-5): DGGITQSPKYLFRKEGQNVTLSCEQNLNHDAMYWYRQDPGQGLRLIYYSQIVNDFQKGDIAEGYSVSREKKESFPLTVTSAQKNPTAFYLCAGARGSNQPQHFGDGTRLSIL.

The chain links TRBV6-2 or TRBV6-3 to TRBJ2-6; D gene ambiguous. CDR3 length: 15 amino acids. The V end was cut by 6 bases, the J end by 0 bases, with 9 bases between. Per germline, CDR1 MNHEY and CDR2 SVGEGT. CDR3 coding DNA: TGTGCCAGCAGCCCATACATCTCTGGGGCCAACGTCCTGACTTTC. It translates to CASSPYISGANVLTF.

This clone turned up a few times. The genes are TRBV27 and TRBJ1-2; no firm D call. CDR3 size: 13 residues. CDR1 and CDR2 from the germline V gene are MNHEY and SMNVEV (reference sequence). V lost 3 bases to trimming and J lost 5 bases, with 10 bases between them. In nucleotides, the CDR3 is TGTGCCAGCAGTTTTAGCCCTTTATATGGCTACACCTTC. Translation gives CASSFSPLYGYTF.

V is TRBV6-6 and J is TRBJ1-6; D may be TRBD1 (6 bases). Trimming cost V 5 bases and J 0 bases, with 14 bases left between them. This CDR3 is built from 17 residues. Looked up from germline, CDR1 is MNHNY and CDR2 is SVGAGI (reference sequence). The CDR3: CASSLGQWGSYNSPLHF. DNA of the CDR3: TGTGCCAGCAGTCTTGGACAGTGGGGCTCCTATAATTCACCCCTCCACTTT.

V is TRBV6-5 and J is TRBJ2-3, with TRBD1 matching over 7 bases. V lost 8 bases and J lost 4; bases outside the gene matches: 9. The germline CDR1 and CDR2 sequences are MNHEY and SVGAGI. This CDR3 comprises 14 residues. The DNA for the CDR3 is TGTGCCAGCTGGCACAGGGGAATACCAGATACGCAGTATTTT. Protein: CASWHRGIPDTQYF.

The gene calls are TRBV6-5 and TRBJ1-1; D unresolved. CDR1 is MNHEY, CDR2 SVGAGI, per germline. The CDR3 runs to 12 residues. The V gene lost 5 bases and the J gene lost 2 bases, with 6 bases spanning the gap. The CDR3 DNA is TGTGCCAGCAGTCAGACAAACACTGAAGCTTTCTTT. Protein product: CASSQTNTEAFF.

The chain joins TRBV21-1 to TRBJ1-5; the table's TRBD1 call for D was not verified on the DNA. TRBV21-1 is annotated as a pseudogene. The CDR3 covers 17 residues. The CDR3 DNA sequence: TGTGCCAGCAGCAAAGCGGGACAGGTTTATAGCAATCAGCCCCAGCATTTT. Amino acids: CASSKAGQVYSNQPQHF.

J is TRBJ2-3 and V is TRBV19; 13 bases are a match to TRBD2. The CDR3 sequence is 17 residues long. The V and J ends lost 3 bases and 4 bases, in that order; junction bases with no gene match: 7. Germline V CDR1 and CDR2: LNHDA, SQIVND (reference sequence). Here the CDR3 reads CASSILGLAGAADTQYF. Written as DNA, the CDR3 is TGTGCCAGTAGTATTCTCGGACTAGCGGGAGCGGCAGATACGCAGTATTTT.

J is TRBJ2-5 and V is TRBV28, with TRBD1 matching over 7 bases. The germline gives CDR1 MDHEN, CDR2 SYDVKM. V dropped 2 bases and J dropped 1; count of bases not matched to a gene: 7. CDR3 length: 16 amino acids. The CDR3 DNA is TGTGCCAGCAGTTTAATGTACGGGGACAGCCAAGAGACCCAGTACTTC. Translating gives CASSLMYGDSQETQYF.

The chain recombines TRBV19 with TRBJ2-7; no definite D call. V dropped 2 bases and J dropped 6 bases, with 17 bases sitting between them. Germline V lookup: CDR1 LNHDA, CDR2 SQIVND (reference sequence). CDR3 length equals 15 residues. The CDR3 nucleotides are TGTGCCAGTAGTATACCGGGCCTCGGCCCCGGCGAGCAGTACTTC. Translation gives CASSIPGLGPGEQYF.

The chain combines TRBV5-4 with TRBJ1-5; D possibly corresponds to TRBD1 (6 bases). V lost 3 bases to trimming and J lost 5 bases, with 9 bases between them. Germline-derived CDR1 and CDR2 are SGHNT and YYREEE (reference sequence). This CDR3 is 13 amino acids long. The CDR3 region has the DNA TGTGCCAGCAGCTGGGGGCATGATCAGCCCCAGCATTTT. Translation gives CASSWGHDQPQHF.

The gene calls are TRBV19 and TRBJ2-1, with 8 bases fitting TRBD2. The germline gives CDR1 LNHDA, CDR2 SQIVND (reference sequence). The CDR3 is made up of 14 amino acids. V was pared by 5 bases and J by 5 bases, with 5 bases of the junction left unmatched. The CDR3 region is CASSAFSGNNEQFF. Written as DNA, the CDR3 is TGTGCCAGTAGTGCCTTTAGCGGGAACAATGAGCAGTTCTTC.

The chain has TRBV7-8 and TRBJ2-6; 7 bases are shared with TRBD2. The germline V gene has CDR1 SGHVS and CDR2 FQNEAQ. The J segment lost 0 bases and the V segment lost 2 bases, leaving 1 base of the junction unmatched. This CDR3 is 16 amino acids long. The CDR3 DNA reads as TGTGCCAGCAGCTTAACGGGAGGCTCTGGGGCCAACGTCCTGACTTTC. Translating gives CASSLTGGSGANVLTF.

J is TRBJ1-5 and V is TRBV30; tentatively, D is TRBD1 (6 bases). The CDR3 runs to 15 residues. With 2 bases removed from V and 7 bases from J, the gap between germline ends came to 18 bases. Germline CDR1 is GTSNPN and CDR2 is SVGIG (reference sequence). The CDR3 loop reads CAWSSPEGGGQPQHF. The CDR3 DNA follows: TGTGCCTGGAGTTCCCCGGAGGGAGGGGGACAGCCCCAGCATTTT.